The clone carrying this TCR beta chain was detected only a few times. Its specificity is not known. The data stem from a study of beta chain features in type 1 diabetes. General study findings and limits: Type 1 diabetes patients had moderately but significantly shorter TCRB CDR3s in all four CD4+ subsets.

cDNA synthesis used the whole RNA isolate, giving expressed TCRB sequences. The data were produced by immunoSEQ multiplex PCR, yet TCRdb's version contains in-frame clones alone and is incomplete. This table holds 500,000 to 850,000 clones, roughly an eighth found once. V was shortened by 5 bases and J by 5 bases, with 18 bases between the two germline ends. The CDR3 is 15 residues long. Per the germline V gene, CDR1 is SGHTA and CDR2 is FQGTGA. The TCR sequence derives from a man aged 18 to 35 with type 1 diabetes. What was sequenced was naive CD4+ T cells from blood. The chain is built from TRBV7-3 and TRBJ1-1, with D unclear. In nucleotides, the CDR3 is TGTGCCAGCAGCCCGTCCCGTGGCTCAAAGACTGAAGCTTTCTTT. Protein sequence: CASSPSRGSKTEAFF.